This T cell receptor (beta chain) was found in a study of CD8+ T cells in alopecia areata. In each case, RNA was isolated and then reverse transcribed into cDNA as the sequencing template. Measured with immunoSEQ multiplex PCR; TCRdb has only the in-frame clones, and not every one. The sample lists about 290,000 clones; 58% were seen once. This clone was seen a handful of times. Described treatment: oral pan-JAK inhibitor, 5-10 mg twice daily. Cell sorting was applied to PBMCs, and CD4+ and CD8+ T cells were collected. The origin of this receptor is a human donor with alopecia areata. This sample comprised CD4+ T cells sorted from blood, obtained at week 24, from a patient treated with tofacitinib.

The CDR3 DNA reads TGCAGCGTTGTCGGGGACAGGGAGTCCGAGCAGTACTTC. Translation: CSVVGDRESEQYF. J is TRBJ2-7 and V is TRBV29-1; 9 nucleotides match TRBD1. The CDR3 is 13 amino acids. Germline CDR1 reads SQVTM; CDR2 reads ANQGSEA. The ends lost 4 bases at V and 6 bases at J; junction bases unmatched: 7.